The clone carrying this T cell receptor (beta chain) was counted between two and nine times. The genes are named according to mouse. Coverage ceases 1 residue before the CDR3 finishes, and the germline J gene fills in the end. At the DNA level, this CDR3 is encoded by other sequences in the same sample as well. TCRdb's copy holds only in-frame clones and misses some; the assay was immunoSEQ multiplex PCR. The table includes 8,500 to 10,000 clones, about 35% detected once. This entry comes from a study of tissue T cells after allogeneic stem cell transplantation. The time point denotes: mouse harvest day 14 after allogeneic transplant. The graft held 10^6 splenic CD5+ T cells and 10^7 T-cell-depleted bone marrow cells. The CDR3 length is 13 residues. Trimming cost V 0 bases and J 2 bases, with 4 bases left between them. CDR1 KGHPV and CDR2 FQNQEV come from the germline V gene (reference sequence).

The rearrangement links TRBV26 to TRBJ1-2, with D hard to call. Sequencing input: skin. The origin of this receptor is a female BALB/c mouse given C57BL/6 T cells with graft-versus-host disease after an allogeneic hematopoietic cell transplant. The sequenced CDR3 bases are TGTGCCAGCAGTCTGTCAGGGAACTCCGACTACACC. It specifies CASSLSGNSDYT. The full CDR3 is CASSLSGNSDYTF.